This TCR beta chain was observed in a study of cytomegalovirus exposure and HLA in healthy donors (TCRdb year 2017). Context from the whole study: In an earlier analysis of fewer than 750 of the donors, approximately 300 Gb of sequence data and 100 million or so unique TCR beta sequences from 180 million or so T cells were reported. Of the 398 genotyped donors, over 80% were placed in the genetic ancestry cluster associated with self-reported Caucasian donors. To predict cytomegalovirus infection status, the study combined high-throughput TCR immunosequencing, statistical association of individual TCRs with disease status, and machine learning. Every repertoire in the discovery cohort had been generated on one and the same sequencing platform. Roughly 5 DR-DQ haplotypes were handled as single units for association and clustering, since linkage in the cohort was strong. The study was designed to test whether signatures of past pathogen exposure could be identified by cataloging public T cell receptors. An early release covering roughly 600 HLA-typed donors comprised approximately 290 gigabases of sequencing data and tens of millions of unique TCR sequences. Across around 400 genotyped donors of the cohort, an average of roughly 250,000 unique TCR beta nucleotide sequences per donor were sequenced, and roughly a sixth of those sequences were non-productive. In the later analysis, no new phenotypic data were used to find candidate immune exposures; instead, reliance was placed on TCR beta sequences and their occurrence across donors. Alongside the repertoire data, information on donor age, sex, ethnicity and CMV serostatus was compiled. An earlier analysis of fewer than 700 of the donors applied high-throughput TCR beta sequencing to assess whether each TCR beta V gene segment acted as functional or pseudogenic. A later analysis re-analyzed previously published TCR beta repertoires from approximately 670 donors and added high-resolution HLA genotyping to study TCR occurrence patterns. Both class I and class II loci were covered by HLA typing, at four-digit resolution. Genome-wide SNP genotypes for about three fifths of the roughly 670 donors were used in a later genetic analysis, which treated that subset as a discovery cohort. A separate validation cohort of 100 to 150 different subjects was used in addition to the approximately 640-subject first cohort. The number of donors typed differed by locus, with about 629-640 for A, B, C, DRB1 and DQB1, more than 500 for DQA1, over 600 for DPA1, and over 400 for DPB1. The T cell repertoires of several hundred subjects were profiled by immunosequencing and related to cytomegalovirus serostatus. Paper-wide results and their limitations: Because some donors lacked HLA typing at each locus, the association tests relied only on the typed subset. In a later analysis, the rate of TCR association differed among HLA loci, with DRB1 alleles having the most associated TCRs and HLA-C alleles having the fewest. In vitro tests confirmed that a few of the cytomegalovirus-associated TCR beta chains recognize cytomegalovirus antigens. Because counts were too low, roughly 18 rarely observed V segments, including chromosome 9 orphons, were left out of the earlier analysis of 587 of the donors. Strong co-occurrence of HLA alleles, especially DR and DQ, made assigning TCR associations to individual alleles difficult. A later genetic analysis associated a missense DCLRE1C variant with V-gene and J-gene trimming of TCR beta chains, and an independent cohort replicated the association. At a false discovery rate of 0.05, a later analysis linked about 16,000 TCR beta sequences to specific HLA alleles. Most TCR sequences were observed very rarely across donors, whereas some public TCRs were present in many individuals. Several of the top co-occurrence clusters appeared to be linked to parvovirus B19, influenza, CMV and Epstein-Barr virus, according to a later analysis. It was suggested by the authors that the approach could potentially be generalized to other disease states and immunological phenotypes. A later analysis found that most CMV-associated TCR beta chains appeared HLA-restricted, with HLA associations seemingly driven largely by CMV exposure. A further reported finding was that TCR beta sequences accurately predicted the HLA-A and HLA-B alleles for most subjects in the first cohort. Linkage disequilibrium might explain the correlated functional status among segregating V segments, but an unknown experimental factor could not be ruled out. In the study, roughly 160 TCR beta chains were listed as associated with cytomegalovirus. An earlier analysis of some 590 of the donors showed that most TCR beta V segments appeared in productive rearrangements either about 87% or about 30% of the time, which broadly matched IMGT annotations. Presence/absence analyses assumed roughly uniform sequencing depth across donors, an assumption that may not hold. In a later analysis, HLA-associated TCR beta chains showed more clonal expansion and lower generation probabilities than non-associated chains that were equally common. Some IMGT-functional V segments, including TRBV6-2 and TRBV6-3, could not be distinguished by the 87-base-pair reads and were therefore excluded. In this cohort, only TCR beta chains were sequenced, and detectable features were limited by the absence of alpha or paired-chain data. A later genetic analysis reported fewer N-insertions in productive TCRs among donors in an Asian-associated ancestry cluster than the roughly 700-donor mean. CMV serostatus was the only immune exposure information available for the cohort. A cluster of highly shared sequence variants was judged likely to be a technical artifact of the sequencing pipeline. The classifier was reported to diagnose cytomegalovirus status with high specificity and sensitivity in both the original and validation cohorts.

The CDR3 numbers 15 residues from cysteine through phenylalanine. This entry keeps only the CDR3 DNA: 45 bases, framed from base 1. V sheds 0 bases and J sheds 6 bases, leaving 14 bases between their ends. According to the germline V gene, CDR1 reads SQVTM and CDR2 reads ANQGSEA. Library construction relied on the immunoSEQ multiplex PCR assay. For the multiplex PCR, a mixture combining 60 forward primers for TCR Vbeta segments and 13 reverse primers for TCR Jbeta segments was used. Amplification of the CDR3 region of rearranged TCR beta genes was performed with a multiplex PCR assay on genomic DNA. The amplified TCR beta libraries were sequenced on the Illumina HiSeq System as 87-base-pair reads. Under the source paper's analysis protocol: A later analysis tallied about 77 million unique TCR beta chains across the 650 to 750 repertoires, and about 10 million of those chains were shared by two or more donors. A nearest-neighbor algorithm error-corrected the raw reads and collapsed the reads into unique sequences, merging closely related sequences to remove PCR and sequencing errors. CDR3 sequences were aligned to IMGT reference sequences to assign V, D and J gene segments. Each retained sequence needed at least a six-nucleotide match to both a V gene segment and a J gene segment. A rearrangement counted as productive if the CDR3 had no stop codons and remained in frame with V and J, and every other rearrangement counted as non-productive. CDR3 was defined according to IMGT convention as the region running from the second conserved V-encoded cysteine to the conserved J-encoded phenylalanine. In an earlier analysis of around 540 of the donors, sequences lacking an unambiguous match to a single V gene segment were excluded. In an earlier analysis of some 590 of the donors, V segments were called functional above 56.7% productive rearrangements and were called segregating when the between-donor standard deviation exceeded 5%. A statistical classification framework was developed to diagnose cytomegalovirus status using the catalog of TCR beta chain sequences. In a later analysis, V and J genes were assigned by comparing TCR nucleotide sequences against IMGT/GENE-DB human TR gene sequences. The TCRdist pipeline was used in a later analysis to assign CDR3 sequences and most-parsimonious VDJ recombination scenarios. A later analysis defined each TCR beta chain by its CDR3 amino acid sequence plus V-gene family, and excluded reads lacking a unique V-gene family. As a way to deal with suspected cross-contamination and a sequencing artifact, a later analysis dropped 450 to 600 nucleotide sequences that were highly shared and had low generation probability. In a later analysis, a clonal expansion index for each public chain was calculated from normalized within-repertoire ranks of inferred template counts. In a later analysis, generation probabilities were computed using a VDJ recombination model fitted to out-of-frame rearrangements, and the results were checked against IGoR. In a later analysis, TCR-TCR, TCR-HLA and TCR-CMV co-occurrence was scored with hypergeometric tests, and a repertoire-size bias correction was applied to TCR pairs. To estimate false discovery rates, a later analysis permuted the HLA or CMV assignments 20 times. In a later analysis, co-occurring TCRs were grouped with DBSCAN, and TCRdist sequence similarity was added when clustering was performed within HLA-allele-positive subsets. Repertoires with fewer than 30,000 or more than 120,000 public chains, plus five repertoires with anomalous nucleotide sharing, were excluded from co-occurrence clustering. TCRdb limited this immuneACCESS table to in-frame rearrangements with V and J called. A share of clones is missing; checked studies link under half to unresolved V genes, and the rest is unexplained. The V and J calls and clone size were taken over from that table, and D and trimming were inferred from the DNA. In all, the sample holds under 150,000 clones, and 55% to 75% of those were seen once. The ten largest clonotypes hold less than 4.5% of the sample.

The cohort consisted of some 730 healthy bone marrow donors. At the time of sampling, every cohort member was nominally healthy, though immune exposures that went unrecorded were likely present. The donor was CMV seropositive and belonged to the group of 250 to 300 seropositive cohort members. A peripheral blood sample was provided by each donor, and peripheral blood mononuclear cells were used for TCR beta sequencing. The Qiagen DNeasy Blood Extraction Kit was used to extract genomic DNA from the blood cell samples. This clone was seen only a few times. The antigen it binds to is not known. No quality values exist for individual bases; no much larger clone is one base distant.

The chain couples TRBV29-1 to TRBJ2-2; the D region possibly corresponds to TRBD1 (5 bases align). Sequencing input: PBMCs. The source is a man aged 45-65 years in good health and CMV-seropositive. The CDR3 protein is CSVEDREALAGELFF. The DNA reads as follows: TGCAGCGTTGAAGACAGGGAAGCTTTGGCCGGGGAGCTGTTTTTT.